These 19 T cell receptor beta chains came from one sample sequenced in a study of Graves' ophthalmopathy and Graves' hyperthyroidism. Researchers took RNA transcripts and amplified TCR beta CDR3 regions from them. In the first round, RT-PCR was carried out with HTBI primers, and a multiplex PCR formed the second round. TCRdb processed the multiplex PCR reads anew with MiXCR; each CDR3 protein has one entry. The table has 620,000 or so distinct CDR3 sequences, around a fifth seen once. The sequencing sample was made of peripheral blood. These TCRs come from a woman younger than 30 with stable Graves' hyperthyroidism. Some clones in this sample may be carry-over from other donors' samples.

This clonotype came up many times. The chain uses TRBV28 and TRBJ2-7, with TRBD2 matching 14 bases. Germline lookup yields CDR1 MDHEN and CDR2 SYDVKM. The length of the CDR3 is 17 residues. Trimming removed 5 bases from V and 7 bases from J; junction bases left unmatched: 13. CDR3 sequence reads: CASSTSGLAGDSGEQYF. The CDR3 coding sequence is TGTGCCAGCAGTACCTCGGGACTAGCGGGAGACTCGGGAGAGCAGTACTTC. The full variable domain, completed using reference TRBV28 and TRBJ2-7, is DVKVTQSSRYLVKRTGEKVFLECVQDMDHENMFWYRQDPGLGLRLIYFSYDVKMKEKGDIPEGYSVSREKKERFSLILESASTNQTSMYLCASSTSGLAGDSGEQYFGPGTRLTVT.

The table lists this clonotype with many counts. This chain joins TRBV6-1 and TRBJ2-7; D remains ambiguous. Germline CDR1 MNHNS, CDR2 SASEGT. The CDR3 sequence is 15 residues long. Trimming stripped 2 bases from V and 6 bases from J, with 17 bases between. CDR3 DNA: TGTGCCAGCAGTGAATTGTTAAGAAAAGAAGGCGAGCAGTACTTC. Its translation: CASSELLRKEGEQYF.

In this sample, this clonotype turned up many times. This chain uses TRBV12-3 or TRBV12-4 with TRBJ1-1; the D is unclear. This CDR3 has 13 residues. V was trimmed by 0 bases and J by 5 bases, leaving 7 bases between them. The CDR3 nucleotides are TGTGCCAGCAGTTTAGCGGTGGGGACTGAAGCTTTCTTT. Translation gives CASSLAVGTEAFF.

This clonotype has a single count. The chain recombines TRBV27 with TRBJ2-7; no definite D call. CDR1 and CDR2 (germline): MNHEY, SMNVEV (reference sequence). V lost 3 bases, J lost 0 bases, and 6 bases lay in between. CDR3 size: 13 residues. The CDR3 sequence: CASSLMVSYEQYF. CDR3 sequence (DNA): TGTGCCAGCAGTTTGATGGTCTCCTACGAGCAGTACTTC.

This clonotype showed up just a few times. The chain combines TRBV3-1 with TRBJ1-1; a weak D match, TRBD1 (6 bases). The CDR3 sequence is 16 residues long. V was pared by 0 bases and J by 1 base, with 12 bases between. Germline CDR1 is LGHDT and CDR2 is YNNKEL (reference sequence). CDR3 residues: CASSQDRGHPNTEAFF. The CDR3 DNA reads TGTGCCAGCAGCCAAGATAGGGGACACCCGAACACTGAAGCTTTCTTT. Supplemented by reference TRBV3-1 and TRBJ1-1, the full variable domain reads DTAVSQTPKYLVTQMGNDKSIKCEQNLGHDTMYWYKQDSKKFLKIMFSYNNKELIINETVPNRFSPKSPDKAHLNLHINSLELGDSAVYFCASSQDRGHPNTEAFFGQGTRLTVV.

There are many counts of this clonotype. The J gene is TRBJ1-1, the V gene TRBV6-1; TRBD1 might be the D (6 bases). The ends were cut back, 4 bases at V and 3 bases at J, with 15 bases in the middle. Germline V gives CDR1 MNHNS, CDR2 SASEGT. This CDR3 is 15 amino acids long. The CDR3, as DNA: TGTGCCAGCAGTGTACACACAGGGAGGGACACTGAAGCTTTCTTT. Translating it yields CASSVHTGRDTEAFF.

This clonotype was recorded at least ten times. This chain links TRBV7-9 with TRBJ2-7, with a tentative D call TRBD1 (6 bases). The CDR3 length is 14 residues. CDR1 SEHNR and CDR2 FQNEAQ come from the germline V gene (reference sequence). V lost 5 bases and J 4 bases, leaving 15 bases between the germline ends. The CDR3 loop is CASSQTTGDYEQYF. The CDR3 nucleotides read TGTGCCAGCAGCCAGACGACAGGAGATTACGAGCAGTACTTC.

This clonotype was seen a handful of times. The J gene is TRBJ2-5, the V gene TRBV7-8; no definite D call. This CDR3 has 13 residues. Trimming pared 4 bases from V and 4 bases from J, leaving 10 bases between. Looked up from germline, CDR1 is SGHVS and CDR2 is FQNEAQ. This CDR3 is CASSSDRPETQYF. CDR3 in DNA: TGTGCCAGCAGCTCGGACCGCCCAGAGACCCAGTACTTC.

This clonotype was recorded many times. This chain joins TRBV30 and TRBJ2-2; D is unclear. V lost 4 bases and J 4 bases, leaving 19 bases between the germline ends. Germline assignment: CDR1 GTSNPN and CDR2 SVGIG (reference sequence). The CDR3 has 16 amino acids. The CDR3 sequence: CAWNVEVSQFTGELFF. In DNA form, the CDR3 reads TGTGCCTGGAACGTTGAAGTCAGTCAGTTCACCGGGGAGCTGTTTTTT.

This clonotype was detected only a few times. The CDR3 bases are TGTGCCAGCAGGGGGGATAACTATGAGCAGTACTTC. This gives the protein CASRGDNYEQYF. The V gene is TRBV2, the J gene TRBJ2-7; possibly TRBD1 or TRBD2 for D (5 bases each). The CDR3 covers 12 residues. Germline loops: CDR1 SNHLY, CDR2 FYNNEI. Trimming took 6 bases from V and 7 from J, leaving 13 bases between them.

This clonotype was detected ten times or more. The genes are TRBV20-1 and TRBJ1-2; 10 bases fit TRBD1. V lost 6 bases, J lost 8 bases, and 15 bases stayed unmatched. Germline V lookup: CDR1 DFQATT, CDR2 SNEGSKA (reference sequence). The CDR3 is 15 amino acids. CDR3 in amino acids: CSASLHGGTGVGYTF. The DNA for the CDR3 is TGCAGTGCCTCCCTTCATGGGGGGACAGGGGTCGGCTACACCTTC.

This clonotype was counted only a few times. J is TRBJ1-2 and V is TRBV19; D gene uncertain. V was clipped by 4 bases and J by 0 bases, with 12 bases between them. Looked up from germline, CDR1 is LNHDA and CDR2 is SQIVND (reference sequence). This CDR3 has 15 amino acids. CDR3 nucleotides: TGTGCCAGTAGTACCTTAGGGCTAGCTAACTATGGCTACACCTTC. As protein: CASSTLGLANYGYTF.

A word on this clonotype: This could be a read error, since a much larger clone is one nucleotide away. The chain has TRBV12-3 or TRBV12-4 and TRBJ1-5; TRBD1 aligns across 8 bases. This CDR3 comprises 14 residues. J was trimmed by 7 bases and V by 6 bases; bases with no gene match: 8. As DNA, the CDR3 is TGTGCCAGCAGCGGTGGACAGGGTCTCCAGCCCCAGCATTTT. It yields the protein CASSGGQGLQPQHF.

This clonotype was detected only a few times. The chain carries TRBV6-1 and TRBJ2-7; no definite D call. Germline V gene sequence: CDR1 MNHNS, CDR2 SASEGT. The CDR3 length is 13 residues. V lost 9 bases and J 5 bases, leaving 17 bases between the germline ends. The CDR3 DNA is TGTGCCAGTGTCGCCTGGGCGCGTAACGAGCAGTACTTC. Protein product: CASVAWARNEQYF.

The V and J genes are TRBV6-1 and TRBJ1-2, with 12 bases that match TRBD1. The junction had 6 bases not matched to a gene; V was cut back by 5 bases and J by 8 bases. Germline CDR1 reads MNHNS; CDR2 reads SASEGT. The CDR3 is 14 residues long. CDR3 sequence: CASSRGTGGLGYTF. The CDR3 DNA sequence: TGTGCCAGCAGTAGGGGGACAGGGGGCTTGGGCTACACCTTC.

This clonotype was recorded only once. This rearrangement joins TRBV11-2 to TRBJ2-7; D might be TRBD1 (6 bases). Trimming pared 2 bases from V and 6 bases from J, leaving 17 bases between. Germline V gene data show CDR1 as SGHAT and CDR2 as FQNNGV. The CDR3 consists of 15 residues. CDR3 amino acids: CASSLFGTQAREQYF. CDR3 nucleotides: TGTGCCAGCAGCTTATTCGGGACACAGGCACGCGAGCAGTACTTC.

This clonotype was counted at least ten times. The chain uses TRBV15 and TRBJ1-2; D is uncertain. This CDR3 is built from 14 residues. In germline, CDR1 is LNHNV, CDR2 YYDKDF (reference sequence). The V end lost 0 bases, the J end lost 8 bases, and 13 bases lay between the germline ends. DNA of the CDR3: TGTGCCACCAGCAGAGATCGGGAGGTGGGGGGCTACACCTTC. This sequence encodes CATSRDREVGGYTF.

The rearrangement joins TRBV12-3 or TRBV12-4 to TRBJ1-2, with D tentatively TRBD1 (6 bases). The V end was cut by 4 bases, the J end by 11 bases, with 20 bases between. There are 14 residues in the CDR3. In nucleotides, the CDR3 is TGTGCCAGCAGTTATTTGGGGGCCCAGAAGGGTTACACCTTC. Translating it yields CASSYLGAQKGYTF.

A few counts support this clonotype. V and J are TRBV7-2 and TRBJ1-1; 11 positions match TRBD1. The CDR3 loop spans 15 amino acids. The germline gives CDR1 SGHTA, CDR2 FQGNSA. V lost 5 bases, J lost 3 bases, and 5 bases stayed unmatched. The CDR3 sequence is CASSGRTGGYTEAFF. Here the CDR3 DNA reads TGTGCCAGCAGCGGCAGGACAGGGGGCTACACTGAAGCTTTCTTT.